The sample holds a few counts of the clone carrying this TCR beta chain. CDR3 length: 14 amino acids. V shed 10 bases and J shed 2 bases, with 18 bases lying between them. Germline CDR1 and CDR2: LNHDA and SQIVND (reference sequence). The sample belongs to a study of identical twins. TCRdb itself ran the 5' RACE reads through MiXCR, one entry per CDR3 protein. The sample yields under 800,000 distinct CDR3 sequences, roughly 20% seen once. This same sample was also part of a study on T cells expressing NK-cell markers.

Sequenced: PBMCs. The genes are TRBV19 and TRBJ2-7; D gene ambiguous. This clonotype was sampled from a woman between 18 and 30 years old in good health. The chain's CDR3 is CATRKALGTYEQYF. In DNA, the CDR3 is TGTGCCACTAGGAAGGCACTTGGTACCTACGAGCAGTACTTC.